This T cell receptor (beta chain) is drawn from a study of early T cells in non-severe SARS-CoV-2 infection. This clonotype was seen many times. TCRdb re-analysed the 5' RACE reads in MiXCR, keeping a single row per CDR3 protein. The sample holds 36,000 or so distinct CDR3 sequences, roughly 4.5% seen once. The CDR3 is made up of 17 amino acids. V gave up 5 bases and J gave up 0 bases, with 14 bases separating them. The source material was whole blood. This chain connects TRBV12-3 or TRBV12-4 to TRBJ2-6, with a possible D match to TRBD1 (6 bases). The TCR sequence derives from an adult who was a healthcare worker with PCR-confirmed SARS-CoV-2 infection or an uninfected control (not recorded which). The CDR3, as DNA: TGTGCCAGCAGTCCAGGGGTAGAAGGCTCTGGGGCCAACGTCCTGACTTTC. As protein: CASSPGVEGSGANVLTF.